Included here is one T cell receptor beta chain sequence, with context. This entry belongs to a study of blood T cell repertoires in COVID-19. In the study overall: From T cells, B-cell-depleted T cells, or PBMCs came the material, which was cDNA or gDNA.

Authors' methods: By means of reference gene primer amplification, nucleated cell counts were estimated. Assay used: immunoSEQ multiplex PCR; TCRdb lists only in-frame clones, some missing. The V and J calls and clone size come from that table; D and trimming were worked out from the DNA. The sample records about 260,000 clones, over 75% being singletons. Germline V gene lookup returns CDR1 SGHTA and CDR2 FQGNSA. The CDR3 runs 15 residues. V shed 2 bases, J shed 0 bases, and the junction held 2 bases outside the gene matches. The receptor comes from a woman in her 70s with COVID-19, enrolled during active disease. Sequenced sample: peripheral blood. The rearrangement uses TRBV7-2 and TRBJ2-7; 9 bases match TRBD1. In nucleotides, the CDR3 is TGTGCCAGCAGCTTATGGACAGGGGTCTCCTACGAGCAGTACTTC. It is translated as CASSLWTGVSYEQYF.